The clone carrying this TCR beta chain has at least ten counts. Its antigen is still unknown. Per the germline V gene, CDR1 is MNHEY and CDR2 is SVGAGI. This CDR3 spans 13 amino acids. The V and J ends lost 6 bases and 1 base respectively, with 9 bases between them. TCR beta CDR3 regions were amplified from RNA transcripts. TCR CDR3 underwent first-round RT-PCR with the HTBI primer set. TCRdb reanalysed the multiplex PCR reads using MiXCR and keeps one entry per CDR3 protein. The table records a few hundred thousand distinct CDR3 sequences, around 20% of them present only once. These data are taken from a study of T cells in Graves' hyperthyroidism and ophthalmopathy. Broader study findings: In the analysis, a 13 V-J model separated ophthalmopathy from stable hyperthyroidism.

The clonotype originates from a man aged 18 to 29 with Graves' hyperthyroidism. Source material: blood. The genes are TRBV6-5 and TRBJ1-1; D is perhaps TRBD1 (5 bases). The CDR3 DNA reads as TGTGCCAGCAGACCGGGGACGAACACTGAAGCTTTCTTT. Protein: CASRPGTNTEAFF.